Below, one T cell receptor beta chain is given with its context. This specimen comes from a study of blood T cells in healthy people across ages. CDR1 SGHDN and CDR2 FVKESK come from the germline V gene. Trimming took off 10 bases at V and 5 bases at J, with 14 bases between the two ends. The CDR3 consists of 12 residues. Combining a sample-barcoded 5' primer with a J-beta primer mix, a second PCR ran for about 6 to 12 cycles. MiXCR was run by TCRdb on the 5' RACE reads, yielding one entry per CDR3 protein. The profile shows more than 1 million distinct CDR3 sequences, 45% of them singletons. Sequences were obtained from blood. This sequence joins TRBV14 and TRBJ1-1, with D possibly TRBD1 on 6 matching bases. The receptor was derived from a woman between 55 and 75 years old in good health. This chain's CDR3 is CATADRGTEAFF. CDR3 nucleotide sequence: TGTGCCACCGCGGACAGAGGTACTGAAGCTTTCTTT.